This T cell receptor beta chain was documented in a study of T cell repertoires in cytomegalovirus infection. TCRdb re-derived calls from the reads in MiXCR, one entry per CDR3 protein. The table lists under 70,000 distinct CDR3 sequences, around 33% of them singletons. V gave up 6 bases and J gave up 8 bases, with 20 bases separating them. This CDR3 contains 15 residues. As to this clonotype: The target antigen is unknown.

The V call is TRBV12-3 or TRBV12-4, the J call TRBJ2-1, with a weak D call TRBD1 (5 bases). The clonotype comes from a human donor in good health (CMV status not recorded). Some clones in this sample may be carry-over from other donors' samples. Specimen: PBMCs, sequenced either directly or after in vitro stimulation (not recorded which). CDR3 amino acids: CASSPDRGIDYEQFF. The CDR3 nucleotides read TGTGCCAGCAGCCCTGACAGAGGAATTGACTATGAGCAGTTCTTC.